Following are 3 T cell receptor beta chains from one sample sequenced in a study of control samples from healthy donors and cancer patients. Method: immunoSEQ multiplex PCR; TCRdb's copy keeps in-frame clones and lacks some. The table includes fewer than 120,000 clones, roughly 90% detected once. The sample consisted of PBMCs. These receptors came from a woman aged 55 to 70 with lung cancer.

This clone is medium-sized by share. This chain joins TRBV5-1 and TRBJ1-5, with 9 bases lining up with TRBD1. The CDR3 sequence is 15 residues long. CDR1 is SGHRS and CDR2 is YFSETQ in the germline V gene. V dropped 4 bases and J dropped 4; count of bases not matched to a gene: 6. DNA for the CDR3: TGCGCCAGCAGCCCGGGACAGGGCTGGAATCAGCCCCAGCATTTT. Amino acid sequence: CASSPGQGWNQPQHF.

In this sample, this clone turned up a few times. The chain combines TRBV19 with TRBJ2-7, with 9 bases lining up with TRBD2. Unmatched junction bases numbered 8, after V lost 5 bases and J lost 3 bases. This CDR3 is 15 amino acids long. Germline V gene sequence: CDR1 LNHDA, CDR2 SQIVND (reference sequence). Written as DNA, the CDR3 is TGTGCCAGTAGTGTTCTAGGCGGGGGGGACTACGAGCAGTACTTC. It encodes CASSVLGGGDYEQYF.

The chain carries TRBV7-8 and TRBJ2-1; TRBD1 or TRBD2 may be the D gene (5 bases each). The CDR3 is 16 residues long. Germline V gives CDR1 SGHVS, CDR2 FQNEAQ. Trimming took off 5 bases at V and 1 base at J, with 15 bases between the two ends. CDR3 DNA: TGTGCCAGCAGCCCCCCCGGGGACCGATCCTACAATGAGCAGTTCTTC. It encodes CASSPPGDRSYNEQFF.